This TCR beta chain stems from a study of blood T cells in healthy people across ages. This clonotype was counted only a few times. The antigen remains unidentified. Study conclusions and caveats: Measured against age, TCR beta diversity per million T cells decreased in a roughly linear manner.

This CDR3 has 13 amino acids. The V end lost 2 bases, the J end lost 7 bases, and 6 bases lay between the germline ends. Germline values: CDR1 LGHDT, CDR2 YNNKEL (reference sequence). With a J-beta primer mix and a sample-barcoded 5' primer, a second PCR ran about 7 to 12 cycles. Every cDNA molecule carried a tag from a template-switch adaptor bearing 12 random nucleotides. TCRdb reprocessed the 5' RACE reads via MiXCR and lists one record per CDR3 protein. The data show nearly 800,000 distinct CDR3 sequences, with approximately 25% seen just once and 3.7% held by the top ten. Each sample gave at least 6.5 million isolated PBMCs. The same data also contributed to another study, on T cells of mothers and their children.

This sequence was found in a boy younger than 18 in good health. Sequencing input: blood. The chain carries TRBV3-1 and TRBJ1-6; D not certain. The CDR3 nucleotides are TGTGCCAGCAGCCAAAGTGGGAATTCACCCCTCCACTTT. Amino acids: CASSQSGNSPLHF.